These T cell receptor beta chains were read from a single sample in a study of long-term antiretroviral therapy in people with HIV. Clones were sequenced by immunoSEQ multiplex PCR, and TCRdb holds only the in-frame ones, with some missing. In the table there are some 15,000 clones, more than 75% of which are singletons. Sequenced here: unsorted PBMCs, sampled 6.9 years after starting antiretroviral therapy. These receptor sequences come from a man aged 50-60 years with HIV. Each CDR3 is given with its conserved first and last residue. D genes are given only for firm matches. Size values are once, few and many counts, or a class for expanded clones, and some rows have none.

abundance	v_gene	d_gene	len	j_gene	CDR3nt	CDR3aa
NA	TRBV7-2	NA	14	TRBJ1-4	TGTGCCAGCAGCTTGAGTCGTTCAAATGAAAAACTGTTTTTT	CASSLSRSNEKLFF
NA	TRBV6-5	NA	13	TRBJ1-1	TGTGCCAGCGGCCTAGGCTTGAACACTGAAGCTTTCTTT	CASGLGLNTEAFF
NA	TRBV7-8	TRBD2	15	TRBJ2-7	TGTGCCAGCAGCCCCCGGACTAGCGGGTCCTACGAGCAGTACTTC	CASSPRTSGSYEQYF
NA	TRBV7-9	TRBD2	13	TRBJ2-1	TGTGCCAGCAGCGGGCTAGCGGACAATGAGCAGTTCTTC	CASSGLADNEQFF
NA	TRBV7-9	TRBD2	16	TRBJ2-1	TGTGCCAGCAGTTCCGCGACTAGCGGGAATTACAATGAGCAGTTCTTC	CASSSATSGNYNEQFF
NA	TRBV28	NA	15	TRBJ1-5	TGTGCCAGCAGCCGATACGTTACTAGCAATCAGCCCCAGCATTTT	CASSRYVTSNQPQHF
NA	TRBV30	NA	13	TRBJ1-1	TGTGCCTGGAGGGCAGGTGCGAACACTGAAGCTTTCTTT	CAWRAGANTEAFF
NA	TRBV15	TRBD2	19	TRBJ2-4	TGTGCCACCAGCAGTAGACTAGCGGGAGATACAAGGACCAAAAACATTCAGTACTTC	CATSSRLAGDTRTKNIQYF
NA	TRBV5-1	TRBD1	13	TRBJ2-7	TGCGCCAGCAGCTTGGTTCAGGGGGTAGAGCAGTACTTC	CASSLVQGVEQYF
NA	TRBV7-6	NA	16	TRBJ2-1	TGTGCCAGCAGCTCGTTCCCCCGGACCGCCGGCAATGAGCAGTTCTTC	CASSSFPRTAGNEQFF
NA	TRBV6-5	TRBD1	14	TRBJ1-5	TGTGCCAGCAGGGGACAGGGAACGGATCAGCCCCAGCATTTT	CASRGQGTDQPQHF
NA	TRBV4-2	NA	12	TRBJ1-2	TGTGCCAGCAGCCAAGAGGTGTATGGCTACACCTTC	CASSQEVYGYTF
NA	TRBV7-8	NA	15	TRBJ2-7	TGTGCCAGCAGCCTCGGCACCCAGGCACCCTACGAGCAGTACTTC	CASSLGTQAPYEQYF
few	TRBV2	TRBD2	13	TRBJ2-1	TGTGCCAGCAGTGAAAGCCTAGCGGATGAGCAGTTCTTC	CASSESLADEQFF
NA	TRBV7-3	TRBD2	14	TRBJ2-2	TGTGCCAGCAGGGCCAGCGGGAGGAGCGGGGAGCTGTTTTTT	CASRASGRSGELFF
few	TRBV11-2	TRBD1	17	TRBJ1-1	TGTGCCAGCAGCCATGGACAGGATTTATTGGGTCTTACTGAAGCTTTCTTT	CASSHGQDLLGLTEAFF
NA	TRBV4-1	NA	15	TRBJ2-1	TGCGCCAGCAGCCAAGGAAAGGCAGCCTACAATGAGCAGTTCTTC	CASSQGKAAYNEQFF
NA	TRBV21-1	NA	15	TRBJ2-3	TGTGCCAGCAGAGAAGAGAGGGGGCGCGCAGATACGCAGTATTTT	CASREERGRADTQYF
once	TRBV30	NA	13	TRBJ1-3	TGTGCCTGGAGTGAAGACTCTGGAAACACCATATATTTT	CAWSEDSGNTIYF
NA	TRBV5-4	NA	13	TRBJ2-4	TGTGCCAGCGGCCAGTCAGAAGGAAACATTCAGTACTTC	CASGQSEGNIQYF
once	TRBV11-2	TRBD2	16	TRBJ2-1	TGTGCCAGCAGCTCCGGGACTAGCGGGAGGAGCAATGAGCAGTTCTTC	CASSSGTSGRSNEQFF
NA	TRBV7-3	TRBD1	12	TRBJ2-1	TGTGCCAGCAGCCCAGGGGGAAATGAGCAGTTCTTC	CASSPGGNEQFF
NA	TRBV4-3	TRBD1	15	TRBJ1-2	TGCGCCAGCAGCCAAGGGTCAGGGGGCGCGGAAGGCTACACCTTC	CASSQGSGGAEGYTF
NA	TRBV9	NA	14	TRBJ2-1	TGTGCCAGCAGCGATAGCGGTCCTTACAATGAGCAGTTCTTC	CASSDSGPYNEQFF
NA	TRBV30	NA	11	TRBJ2-7	TGTGCCTGGAGCTCCGGGGACGAGCAGTACTTC	CAWSSGDEQYF
NA	TRBV19	NA	14	TRBJ2-7	TGTGCCAGTAGTATTGGGGCACTCTCCTACGAGCAGTACTTC	CASSIGALSYEQYF
NA	TRBV2	NA	17	TRBJ2-3	TGTGCCAGCAGTGAAAGTAGGGAGGTGTACGGTCAAGATACGCAGTATTTT	CASSESREVYGQDTQYF
NA	TRBV7-2	TRBD2	16	TRBJ2-5	TGTGCCAGCAGCTTTAGACTAGCGGGAGGTTTGGAGACCCAGTACTTC	CASSFRLAGGLETQYF
once	TRBV28	NA	13	TRBJ1-5	TGTGCCAGCTTACGAAGGGGCAATCAGCCCCAGCATTTT	CASLRRGNQPQHF
NA	TRBV19	NA	14	TRBJ1-5	TGTGCCAGTAGCCCCGGACGGGGCAATCAGCCCCAGCATTTT	CASSPGRGNQPQHF
once	TRBV20-1	NA	11	TRBJ2-1	TGCAGTGCCACGACTAGAAATGAGCAGTTCTTC	CSATTRNEQFF
NA	TRBV7-9	NA	16	TRBJ1-1	TGTGCCAGCAGCTTCGTCCAGTTCGGGACACTCCTTGAAGCTTTCTTT	CASSFVQFGTLLEAFF
NA	TRBV14	TRBD2	18	TRBJ2-3	TGTGCCAGCAGTTACCGAGCGGGAGGTTTAACCGGCACAGATACGCAGTATTTT	CASSYRAGGLTGTDTQYF
NA	TRBV19	NA	15	TRBJ2-1	TGTGCCAGTAGCGACAGGCGTCTCTCCTACAATGAGCAGTTCTTC	CASSDRRLSYNEQFF
NA	TRBV10-3	TRBD1	16	TRBJ2-2	TGTGCCATCAGGGGGAGGTTACAGGGGGACACCGGGGAGCTGTTTTTT	CAIRGRLQGDTGELFF
NA	TRBV28	NA	12	TRBJ2-1	TGTGCCAGCAGCTTAGACTACAATGAGCAGTTCTTC	CASSLDYNEQFF
NA	TRBV4-1	NA	17	TRBJ1-1	TGCGCCAGCAGCCAAGAAGGGGGGGGTATGGTGAACACTGAAGCTTTCTTT	CASSQEGGGMVNTEAFF
NA	TRBV5-1	NA	12	TRBJ2-7	TGCGCCAGCAGTACGGACCTTCACGAGCAGTACTTC	CASSTDLHEQYF
NA	TRBV11-2	NA	14	TRBJ1-5	TGTGCCAGCAGCACCGGGGCGAGCAATCAGCCCCAGCATTTT	CASSTGASNQPQHF
NA	TRBV7-9	NA	14	TRBJ2-1	TGTGCCAGCAGCTTAGGGCTGTCGGTCGATGAGCAGTTCTTC	CASSLGLSVDEQFF
NA	TRBV7-8	NA	14	TRBJ1-5	TGTGCCAGCAACAGAGGGTTAAGCAATCAGCCCCAGCATTTT	CASNRGLSNQPQHF